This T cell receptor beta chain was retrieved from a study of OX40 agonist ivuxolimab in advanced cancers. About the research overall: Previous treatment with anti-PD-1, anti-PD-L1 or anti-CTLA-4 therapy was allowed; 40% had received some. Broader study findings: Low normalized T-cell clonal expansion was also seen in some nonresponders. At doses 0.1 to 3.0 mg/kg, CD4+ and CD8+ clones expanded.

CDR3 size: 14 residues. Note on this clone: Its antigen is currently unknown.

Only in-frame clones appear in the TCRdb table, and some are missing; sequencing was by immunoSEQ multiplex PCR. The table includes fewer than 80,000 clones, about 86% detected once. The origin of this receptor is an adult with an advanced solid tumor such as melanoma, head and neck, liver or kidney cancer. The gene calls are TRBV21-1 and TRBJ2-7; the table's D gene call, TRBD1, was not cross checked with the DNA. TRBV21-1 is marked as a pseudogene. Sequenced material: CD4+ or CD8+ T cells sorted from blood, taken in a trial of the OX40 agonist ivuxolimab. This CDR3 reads CASSTGTASYEQYF. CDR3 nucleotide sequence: TGTGCCAGCAGCACAGGGACAGCCAGCTACGAGCAGTACTTC.